These 11 T cell receptor beta chains originate from one sample sequenced in a study of blood T cell repertoires in COVID-19. Assay: immunoSEQ multiplex PCR; the TCRdb copy retains only in-frame clones and omits some. Of 180,000 or so clones listed, about 90% were seen once; the top ten hold around 1.2%. The sequencing sample was made of PBMCs or T cells enriched from blood (not recorded which). All receptors come from a human donor with acute COVID-19. The donor label of this sample is uncertain.

This clone appeared a single time. The chain links TRBV3-1 (or the pseudogene TRBV3-2) to TRBJ1-5, with D hard to call. This CDR3 comprises 13 residues. The V gene's germline CDR1 is LGHDT and CDR2 YNNKEL (reference sequence). V shed 1 base and J shed 6 bases, with 7 bases lying between them. In DNA, the CDR3 is TGTGCCAGCAGCCAAGCCCTCGGTCAGCCCCAGCATTTT. This translates into CASSQALGQPQHF.

V and J are TRBV29-1 and TRBJ1-2; TRBD1 matches at 8 bases. The CDR3 covers 13 residues. V lost 5 bases and J lost 5; bases outside the gene matches: 7. Germline CDR1 SQVTM, CDR2 ANQGSEA. The CDR3 nucleotides read TGCAGCGTTTCCCGGGACAGGACTTATGGCTACACCTTC. Residues: CSVSRDRTYGYTF.

This chain links TRBV11-2 with TRBJ1-2; possibly TRBD1 for D (5 bases). Germline lookup yields CDR1 SGHAT and CDR2 FQNNGV. V was pared by 4 bases and J by 2 bases, with 8 bases between. CDR3 length equals 13 residues. The CDR3 nucleotides are TGTGCCAGCAGCTCCAGGGAAAACTATGGCTACACCTTC. Translated, it gives CASSSRENYGYTF. Drawing the rest from reference TRBV11-2 and TRBJ1-2, the complete variable domain is EAGVAQSPRYKIIEKRQSVAFWCNPISGHATLYWYQQILGQGPKLLIQFQNNGVVDDSQLPKDRFSAERLKGVDSTLKIQPAKLEDSAVYLCASSSRENYGYTFGSGTRLTVV.

The chain employs TRBV9 and TRBJ2-1; the match to TRBD2 covers 11 bases. The CDR3 runs 14 residues. V lost 4 bases to trimming and J lost 7 bases; unmatched junction nucleotides: 4. Germline CDR1 is SGDLS and CDR2 is YYNGEE. The DNA for the CDR3 is TGTGCCAGCAGCCCTAGCGGGGGGCGAAATGAGCAGTTCTTC. It is translated as CASSPSGGRNEQFF.

The J gene is TRBJ2-7, the V gene TRBV4-1; tentative D call: TRBD1 (5 bases). The germline V and J ends were trimmed by 1 base and 6 bases, with 10 bases remaining between them. The CDR3 has 13 residues. Germline loops: CDR1 MGHRA, CDR2 YSYEKL. The CDR3 nucleotides are TGCGCCAGCAGCCAAGGATGGGGCTCCGAGCAGTACTTC. This sequence encodes CASSQGWGSEQYF.

This rearrangement joins TRBV30 to TRBJ2-2; D is uncertain. Germline CDR1 and CDR2: GTSNPN and SVGIG (reference sequence). Trimming took off 3 bases at V and 6 bases at J, with 5 bases between the two ends. The CDR3 covers 11 residues. CDR3 bases: TGTGCCTGGAGAGGAGCCGGGGAGCTGTTTTTT. Its translation is CAWRGAGELFF.

The genes are TRBV12-3 or TRBV12-4 and TRBJ1-1; D is uncertain. Between the trimmed V and J ends, which lost 3 bases and 1 base, there was a span of 3 bases. This CDR3 comprises 12 residues. CDR3 sequence (DNA): TGTGCCAGCAGTTTCCAGAACACTGAAGCTTTCTTT. It specifies CASSFQNTEAFF.

The V gene is TRBV11-2, the J gene TRBJ2-2; the match to TRBD2 covers 11 bases. CDR3 length: 19 amino acids. Germline V lookup: CDR1 SGHAT, CDR2 FQNNGV. Trimming removed 3 bases from V and 4 bases from J; junction bases left unmatched: 13. CDR3 in amino acids: CASSFLSSGGSSSTGELFF. CDR3 nucleotides: TGTGCCAGCAGCTTTTTGTCTAGCGGGGGGTCCTCGAGCACCGGGGAGCTGTTTTTT.

This chain uses TRBV11-2 with TRBJ1-3, with a weak D call TRBD1 (5 bases). V lost 4 bases and J lost 4, with 11 bases in between. The germline CDR1 and CDR2 sequences are SGHAT and FQNNGV. The CDR3 covers 14 residues. This chain's CDR3 is CASSSDSFGNTIYF. The CDR3 nucleotides read TGTGCCAGCAGCTCCGACAGTTTCGGAAACACCATATATTTT.

The V gene is TRBV30, the J gene TRBJ1-4; the match to TRBD1 covers 7 bases. Trimming removed 4 bases from V and 4 bases from J; junction bases left unmatched: 3. The CDR3 extends over 13 amino acids. The germline V gene has CDR1 GTSNPN and CDR2 SVGIG (reference sequence). The CDR3 is CAWTGTDNEKLFF. CDR3 nucleotides: TGTGCCTGGACCGGGACAGATAATGAAAAACTGTTTTTT.

The rearrangement uses TRBV7-8 and TRBJ2-5; 15 nucleotides line up with TRBD2. Trimming cost V 5 bases and J 2 bases; bases outside gene matches: 21. CDR3 length: 22 residues. Per germline, CDR1 SGHVS and CDR2 FQNEAQ. CDR3 residues: CASSTQMGLAGGRQSSQETQYF. The CDR3 DNA reads TGTGCCAGCAGCACCCAGATGGGACTAGCGGGGGGCCGGCAATCCAGTCAAGAGACCCAGTACTTC.